This is a list of T cell receptor beta chains from one sample in a study of graft-versus-host responses after intestinal transplantation. These receptors are not linked to any known antigen. TCRdb keeps only in-frame clones here, not all; method: immunoSEQ multiplex PCR. The sample includes fewer than 110,000 clones, approximately 93% seen only once; the top ten take 0.95% to 1.5%. Source: unstimulated CD8+ T cells sorted from spleen or lymph node cells, taken before intestinal transplant. Receptors were obtained from a human donor who received an intestinal transplant. The CDR3 runs from the conserved cysteine through the conserved F or W.

v_gene	CDR3aa
TRBV5-6	CASSLKSGYEQYF
TRBV5-1	CASSFAGGNTDTQYF
TRBV7-9	CASSGTGGSSYEQYF
TRBV29-1	CSVYGTNEKLFF
TRBV6-5	CASSYGQGTYEQYF
TRBV5-1	CASSEGGTEAFF
TRBV6-4	CASSDPICQGANEQYF
TRBV7-7	CASSLSLGGEYNEQFF
TRBV27	CASRPPGLRNQPQHF
TRBV6-1	CASSSTEETGNTIYF
TRBV19	CATSGLALSSTDTQYF
TRBV11-1	CASSLYGQETQYF
TRBV27	CASSSRLAGGPRSSYNEQFF
TRBV7-9	CASSFPAVHNEQFF
TRBV15	CATSRDMSRYNEQFF
TRBV5-4	CASSPSPGQGSNEQFF
TRBV5-6	CASSLSVASPNNEQFF
TRBV4-1	CASSPGQNTEAFF
TRBV7-9	CASSQPGAPGETQYF
TRBV7-8	CASSLAGGPNEQYF
TRBV7-6	CASSFVGETQYF
TRBV10-2	CASSVGRGYEQYF
TRBV5-1	CASSLEGAFEYSGANVLTF
TRBV19	CASSTPGPAYGYTF
TRBV29-1	CSVVGVTSARGGYEQYF
TRBV7-8	CASSPQGYSYNEQFF
TRBV10-3	CAIRDSAKDNEQFF
TRBV6-5	CASSYTPSSYEQYF
TRBV4-1	CASSQAAGQGKVNYGYTF
TRBV6-1	CASSAVWGSNQPQHF
TRBV7-6	CASSPMGGLAGGGEQFF
TRBV11-2	CASTYGDQGYNEQFF
TRBV15	CATGDGGNSPLHF
TRBV4-1	CASSPGQNTEAFF
TRBV4-1	CASSHDSSGQGSYEQYF
TRBV7-9	CASTTLQDAANYGYTF
TRBV5-1	CASSLGELYTEAFF
TRBV6-5	CASSLLAGAYEQYF
TRBV25-1	CASMPRTGTEAFF
TRBV19	CASSNGLNTEAFF
TRBV4-1	CASSQEMSTPNYGYAF
TRBV30	CAWSYGVSLHSPLHF
TRBV14	CASSQDRSGGADEQYF
TRBV7-6	CASSLEVAGGPRDTQYF
TRBV23-1	CASSQSFQVGEKLFF
TRBV27	CASGGGLSYEQYF